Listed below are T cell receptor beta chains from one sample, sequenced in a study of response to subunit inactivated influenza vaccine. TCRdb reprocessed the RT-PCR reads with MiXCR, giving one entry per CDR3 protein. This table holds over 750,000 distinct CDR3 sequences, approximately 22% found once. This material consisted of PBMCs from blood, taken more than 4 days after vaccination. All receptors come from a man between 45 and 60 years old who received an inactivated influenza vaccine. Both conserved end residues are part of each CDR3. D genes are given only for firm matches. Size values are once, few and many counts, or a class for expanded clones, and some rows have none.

cdr3_aa: CAISEWGPSYEQYF
cdr3_nt: TGTGCCATCAGTGAGTGGGGCCCTTCCTACGAGCAGTACTTC
v_call: TRBV10-3
clone_size: few
d_call: -
j_call: TRBJ2-7

cdr3_aa: CSVAPGRDTQYF
cdr3_nt: TGCAGCGTTGCACCAGGAAGAGATACGCAGTATTTT
v_call: TRBV29-1
clone_size: few
d_call: -
j_call: TRBJ2-3

cdr3_aa: CSARSGQAAKGEAFF
cdr3_nt: TGCAGTGCTAGATCTGGACAAGCGGCTAAGGGGGAAGCTTTCTTT
v_call: TRBV20-1
clone_size: -
d_call: -
j_call: TRBJ1-1

cdr3_aa: CASSLVGRSNSPLHF
cdr3_nt: TGTGCCAGCAGCTTAGTCGGACGGAGCAATTCACCCCTCCACTTT
v_call: TRBV7-2
clone_size: -
d_call: -
j_call: TRBJ1-6

cdr3_aa: CASSLSHFGRSEQYF
cdr3_nt: TGTGCCAGCAGCTTATCGCATTTCGGCCGGAGCGAGCAGTACTTC
v_call: TRBV7-2
clone_size: many
d_call: -
j_call: TRBJ2-7

cdr3_aa: CASSRGLAGGFSYEQYF
cdr3_nt: TGCGCCAGCAGCCGGGGACTAGCGGGGGGCTTTTCCTACGAGCAGTACTTC
v_call: TRBV4-3
clone_size: -
d_call: TRBD2
j_call: TRBJ2-7

cdr3_aa: CSVDTRLTEAFF
cdr3_nt: TGCAGCGTTGATACTAGGTTGACTGAAGCTTTCTTT
v_call: TRBV29-1
clone_size: -
d_call: -
j_call: TRBJ1-1

cdr3_aa: CASSYGSGEQYF
cdr3_nt: TGTGCCAGCAGTTACGGGTCTGGGGAGCAGTACTTC
v_call: TRBV6-5
clone_size: few
d_call: -
j_call: TRBJ2-7

cdr3_aa: CAWSVQYNEQFF
cdr3_nt: TGTGCCTGGAGTGTCCAGTACAATGAGCAGTTCTTC
v_call: TRBV30
clone_size: few
d_call: -
j_call: TRBJ2-1

cdr3_aa: CASSLFGGDTQYF
cdr3_nt: TGTGCCAGCAGTTTATTTGGGGGGGATACGCAGTATTTT
v_call: TRBV27
clone_size: -
d_call: -
j_call: TRBJ2-3

cdr3_aa: CASSFGPGGANTEAFF
cdr3_nt: TGCGCCAGCAGCTTTGGTCCCGGAGGAGCGAACACTGAAGCTTTCTTT
v_call: TRBV5-1
clone_size: -
d_call: -
j_call: TRBJ1-1

cdr3_aa: CASSLDPSGSSPDTQYF
cdr3_nt: TGCGCCAGCAGCTTGGACCCTAGCGGGAGTAGCCCAGATACGCAGTATTTT
v_call: TRBV5-1
clone_size: -
d_call: TRBD2
j_call: TRBJ2-3

cdr3_aa: CASSNRGGVGYEQYF
cdr3_nt: TGTGCCAGCAGCAACCGGGGGGGTGTCGGCTACGAGCAGTACTTC
v_call: TRBV11-2
clone_size: -
d_call: TRBD2
j_call: TRBJ2-7

cdr3_aa: CASSHLWGVTGELFF
cdr3_nt: TGCGCCAGCAGCCACCTTTGGGGAGTCACCGGGGAGCTGTTTTTT
v_call: TRBV4-1
clone_size: -
d_call: -
j_call: TRBJ2-2

cdr3_aa: CASSYSKVVPEQFF
cdr3_nt: TGTGCCAGCAGTTACTCGAAGGTAGTCCCTGAGCAGTTCTTC
v_call: TRBV6-2/TRBV6-3
clone_size: few
d_call: -
j_call: TRBJ2-1

cdr3_aa: CAPKGGRGATYEQYF
cdr3_nt: TGCGCCCCCAAGGGGGGTAGGGGGGCCACCTACGAGCAGTACTTC
v_call: TRBV20-1
clone_size: -
d_call: -
j_call: TRBJ2-7

cdr3_aa: CASSDSYGLEDSGANVLTF
cdr3_nt: TGTGCCAGCAGTGATTCTTACGGACTTGAGGACTCTGGGGCCAACGTCCTGACTTTC
v_call: TRBV6-4
clone_size: -
d_call: -
j_call: TRBJ2-6

cdr3_aa: CASSLDGINEQYF
cdr3_nt: TGTGCCAGCAGCTTAGACGGAATTAACGAGCAGTACTTC
v_call: TRBV7-9
clone_size: -
d_call: -
j_call: TRBJ2-7

cdr3_aa: CASSQEEAGPQHF
cdr3_nt: TGTGCCAGCAGCCAAGAAGAGGCGGGGCCCCAGCATTTT
v_call: TRBV4-2
clone_size: -
d_call: -
j_call: TRBJ1-5

cdr3_aa: CASSQDVANYYGYTF
cdr3_nt: TGCGCCAGCAGCCAAGATGTAGCCAACTACTATGGCTACACCTTC
v_call: TRBV4-1
clone_size: many
d_call: -
j_call: TRBJ1-2

cdr3_aa: CASRSRASWETQYF
cdr3_nt: TGTGCCAGCAGATCTCGGGCCTCTTGGGAGACCCAGTACTTC
v_call: TRBV12-3/TRBV12-4
clone_size: many
d_call: -
j_call: TRBJ2-5

cdr3_aa: CSVLTVDDRRAGNTIYF
cdr3_nt: TGCAGCGTCCTCACCGTCGATGACAGGCGGGCTGGAAACACCATATATTTT
v_call: TRBV29-1
clone_size: -
d_call: -
j_call: TRBJ1-3

cdr3_aa: CSVEDVWSGGGTDTQYF
cdr3_nt: TGCAGCGTTGAAGATGTTTGGAGCGGGGGGGGTACAGATACGCAGTATTTT
v_call: TRBV29-1
clone_size: -
d_call: TRBD2
j_call: TRBJ2-3

cdr3_aa: CASSQVPQGAYEQYF
cdr3_nt: TGCGCCAGCAGCCAAGTCCCTCAGGGGGCTTACGAGCAGTACTTC
v_call: TRBV4-3
clone_size: -
d_call: TRBD1
j_call: TRBJ2-7

cdr3_aa: CSVEDRAGGLYKEQFF
cdr3_nt: TGCAGCGTTGAAGATCGGGCGGGGGGCCTATACAAGGAGCAGTTCTTC
v_call: TRBV29-1
clone_size: -
d_call: TRBD2
j_call: TRBJ2-1

cdr3_aa: CASIFVGGNTEAFF
cdr3_nt: TGTGCCAGCATCTTTGTCGGAGGGAACACTGAAGCTTTCTTT
v_call: TRBV12-3/TRBV12-4
clone_size: few
d_call: -
j_call: TRBJ1-1

cdr3_aa: CASSQPAPGGELFF
cdr3_nt: TGCGCCAGCAGCCAACCTGCTCCGGGCGGGGAGCTGTTTTTT
v_call: TRBV4-3
clone_size: few
d_call: -
j_call: TRBJ2-2

cdr3_aa: CASSIGLASYNEQFF
cdr3_nt: TGTGCCAGCAGCATAGGACTAGCTTCCTACAATGAGCAGTTCTTC
v_call: TRBV7-2
clone_size: -
d_call: TRBD2
j_call: TRBJ2-1

cdr3_aa: CATSQASGGPETQYF
cdr3_nt: TGTGCCACCAGTCAGGCCAGCGGAGGACCAGAGACCCAGTACTTC
v_call: TRBV24-1
clone_size: -
d_call: -
j_call: TRBJ2-5

cdr3_aa: CASRPGLAGANEQYF
cdr3_nt: TGTGCCAGCAGACCCGGACTAGCAGGAGCTAACGAGCAGTACTTC
v_call: TRBV6-1
clone_size: -
d_call: TRBD2
j_call: TRBJ2-7

cdr3_aa: CASSYSSGGAAYEQYF
cdr3_nt: TGTGCCAGCAGTTACTCTAGCGGGGGGGCCGCCTACGAGCAGTACTTC
v_call: TRBV6-5
clone_size: -
d_call: TRBD2
j_call: TRBJ2-7

cdr3_aa: CASSYSASGRVYEQYF
cdr3_nt: TGTGCCAGCAGTTACTCGGCTAGCGGGAGAGTGTACGAGCAGTACTTC
v_call: TRBV6-5
clone_size: -
d_call: TRBD2
j_call: TRBJ2-7

cdr3_aa: CASSGGQPPPAAFF
cdr3_nt: TGTGCCAGCAGCGGGGGCCAGCCTCCCCCCGCGGCTTTCTTT
v_call: TRBV9
clone_size: -
d_call: -
j_call: TRBJ1-1

cdr3_aa: CASGPKIWVLRTQYF
cdr3_nt: TGTGCCAGCGGACCCAAAATCTGGGTACTAAGGACCCAGTACTTC
v_call: TRBV12-3/TRBV12-4
clone_size: few
d_call: -
j_call: TRBJ2-5

cdr3_aa: CASSLYLAGGSSYEQYF
cdr3_nt: TGTGCCAGCAGTTTATATCTAGCGGGAGGGAGCTCCTACGAGCAGTACTTC
v_call: TRBV28
clone_size: -
d_call: TRBD2
j_call: TRBJ2-7

cdr3_aa: CASSLAPGQGASNSPLHF
cdr3_nt: TGTGCCAGCAGCTTAGCCCCGGGACAGGGGGCCTCGAATTCACCCCTCCACTTT
v_call: TRBV7-2
clone_size: many
d_call: TRBD1
j_call: TRBJ1-6

cdr3_aa: CASSFTEDYTGELFF
cdr3_nt: TGTGCCAGCAGTTTTACGGAGGACTACACCGGGGAGCTGTTTTTT
v_call: TRBV27
clone_size: -
d_call: -
j_call: TRBJ2-2

cdr3_aa: CASSLAHAVYNEQFF
cdr3_nt: TGTGCCAGCAGCTTGGCCCACGCGGTTTACAATGAGCAGTTCTTC
v_call: TRBV5-6
clone_size: -
d_call: -
j_call: TRBJ2-1

cdr3_aa: CASSPGQAGYTF
cdr3_nt: TGCGCCAGCAGCCCGGGACAGGCGGGCTACACCTTC
v_call: TRBV5-1
clone_size: -
d_call: TRBD1
j_call: TRBJ1-2

cdr3_aa: CASSPTRDRGTEAFF
cdr3_nt: TGTGCCAGCAGTCCGACGCGGGACAGGGGCACTGAAGCTTTCTTT
v_call: TRBV7-9
clone_size: -
d_call: TRBD1
j_call: TRBJ1-1

cdr3_aa: CASYPTIGRSEQYF
cdr3_nt: TGTGCCAGCTACCCCACCATAGGACGATCCGAGCAGTACTTC
v_call: TRBV5-5
clone_size: -
d_call: -
j_call: TRBJ2-7

cdr3_aa: CASRPSGSSGLPQHF
cdr3_nt: TGTGCCAGCAGACCCTCAGGGAGCTCAGGGTTGCCCCAGCATTTT
v_call: TRBV12-3/TRBV12-4
clone_size: many
d_call: -
j_call: TRBJ1-5

cdr3_aa: CASSLVGTSGQETQYF
cdr3_nt: TGTGCCAGCAGCTTAGTAGGGACTAGCGGCCAAGAGACCCAGTACTTC
v_call: TRBV7-3
clone_size: few
d_call: TRBD2
j_call: TRBJ2-5

cdr3_aa: CASSLSVWSNTEAFF
cdr3_nt: TGTGCCAGCAGCTTAAGTGTATGGAGTAACACTGAAGCTTTCTTT
v_call: TRBV7-2
clone_size: -
d_call: -
j_call: TRBJ1-1

cdr3_aa: CASSPTGQARTDTQYF
cdr3_nt: TGTGCCAGCAGTCCTACCGGACAGGCGCGCACAGATACGCAGTATTTT
v_call: TRBV12-3/TRBV12-4
clone_size: few
d_call: TRBD1
j_call: TRBJ2-3

cdr3_aa: CASSQGTVAREQFF
cdr3_nt: TGTGCCAGCAGCCAAGGGACAGTGGCACGGGAGCAGTTCTTC
v_call: TRBV3-1
clone_size: -
d_call: -
j_call: TRBJ2-1

cdr3_aa: CASLKKGGTSGKFPYEQYF
cdr3_nt: TGTGCAAGTCTCAAAAAGGGGGGGACTAGCGGTAAATTTCCCTACGAGCAGTACTTC
v_call: TRBV12-2
clone_size: -
d_call: -
j_call: TRBJ2-7

cdr3_aa: CASSQRPRGAGANVLTF
cdr3_nt: TGCGCCAGCAGCCAGCGACCCAGGGGGGCTGGGGCCAACGTCCTGACTTTC
v_call: TRBV4-3
clone_size: -
d_call: -
j_call: TRBJ2-6

cdr3_aa: CASSQWGRYEQYF
cdr3_nt: TGTGCCAGCAGCCAATGGGGCCGGTACGAGCAGTACTTC
v_call: TRBV3-1
clone_size: -
d_call: -
j_call: TRBJ2-7

cdr3_aa: CATSSGYTNTGELFF
cdr3_nt: TGTGCCACCAGCAGCGGGTATACGAACACCGGGGAGCTGTTTTTT
v_call: TRBV15
clone_size: -
d_call: -
j_call: TRBJ2-2

cdr3_aa: CVTKLANYGYTF
cdr3_nt: TGTGTTACTAAGTTAGCTAACTATGGCTACACCTTC
v_call: TRBV28
clone_size: -
d_call: -
j_call: TRBJ1-2

cdr3_aa: CASSVGGSSGNTIYF
cdr3_nt: TGTGCCAGCAGCGTAGGAGGGAGCTCTGGAAACACCATATATTTT
v_call: TRBV9
clone_size: few
d_call: -
j_call: TRBJ1-3

cdr3_aa: CASSSEGGGTGFYEQYF
cdr3_nt: TGCGCCAGCAGCTCGGAGGGTGGCGGGACAGGGTTCTACGAGCAGTACTTC
v_call: TRBV5-1
clone_size: few
d_call: TRBD1
j_call: TRBJ2-7

cdr3_aa: CASSLGWAELYEQYF
cdr3_nt: TGTGCCAGCAGCCTGGGGTGGGCGGAACTTTACGAGCAGTACTTC
v_call: TRBV13
clone_size: -
d_call: -
j_call: TRBJ2-7

cdr3_aa: CASSYSIGSGANVLTF
cdr3_nt: TGTGCCAGCAGTTACTCGATTGGTTCTGGGGCCAACGTCCTGACTTTC
v_call: TRBV6-5
clone_size: few
d_call: -
j_call: TRBJ2-6

cdr3_aa: CASSLGTGGFGTDTQYF
cdr3_nt: TGCGCCAGCAGCTTAGGGACAGGGGGCTTTGGCACAGATACGCAGTATTTT
v_call: TRBV5-1
clone_size: few
d_call: TRBD1
j_call: TRBJ2-3

cdr3_aa: CASSVNLGSDTEAFF
cdr3_nt: TGTGCCAGCAGCGTCAATTTGGGGAGTGACACTGAAGCTTTCTTT
v_call: TRBV5-6
clone_size: few
d_call: -
j_call: TRBJ1-1